This TCR beta chain was identified in a study of blood T cell repertoires in COVID-19. The count of this clone is one. Only in-frame clones appear in the TCRdb table, and some are missing; sequencing was by immunoSEQ multiplex PCR. The data contain hundreds of thousands of clones, 89% of them seen just once; the ten biggest clones take up around an eighth. Germline V gene data show CDR1 as SGHTA and CDR2 as FQGTGA. V lost 2 bases, J lost 5 bases, and 5 bases stayed unmatched. The CDR3 runs to 15 residues. Sequencing input: peripheral blood. This sequence originates from a woman aged 60-75 years with acute or convalescent COVID-19. The chain combines TRBV7-3 with TRBJ2-2; 7 bases agree with TRBD2. For the CDR3, the DNA is TGTGCCAGCAGCTTATCGGGAGGTGGGACCGGGGAGCTGTTTTTT. Translating gives CASSLSGGGTGELFF.